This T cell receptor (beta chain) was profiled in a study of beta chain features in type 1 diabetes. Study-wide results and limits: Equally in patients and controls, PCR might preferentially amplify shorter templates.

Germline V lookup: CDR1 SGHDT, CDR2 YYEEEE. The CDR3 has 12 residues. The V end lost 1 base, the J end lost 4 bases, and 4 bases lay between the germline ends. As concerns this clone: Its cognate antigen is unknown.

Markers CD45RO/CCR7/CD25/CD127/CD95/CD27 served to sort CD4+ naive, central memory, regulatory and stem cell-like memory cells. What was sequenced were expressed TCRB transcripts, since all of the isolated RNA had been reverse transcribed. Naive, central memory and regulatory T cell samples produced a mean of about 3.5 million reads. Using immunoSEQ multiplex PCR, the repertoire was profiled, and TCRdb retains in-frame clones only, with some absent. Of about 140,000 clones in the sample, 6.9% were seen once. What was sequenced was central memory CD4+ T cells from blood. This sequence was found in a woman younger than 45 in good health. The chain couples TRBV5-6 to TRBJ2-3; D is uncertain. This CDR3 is CASSLSADTQYF. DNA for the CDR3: TGTGCCAGCAGCTTGTCGGCAGATACGCAGTATTTT.